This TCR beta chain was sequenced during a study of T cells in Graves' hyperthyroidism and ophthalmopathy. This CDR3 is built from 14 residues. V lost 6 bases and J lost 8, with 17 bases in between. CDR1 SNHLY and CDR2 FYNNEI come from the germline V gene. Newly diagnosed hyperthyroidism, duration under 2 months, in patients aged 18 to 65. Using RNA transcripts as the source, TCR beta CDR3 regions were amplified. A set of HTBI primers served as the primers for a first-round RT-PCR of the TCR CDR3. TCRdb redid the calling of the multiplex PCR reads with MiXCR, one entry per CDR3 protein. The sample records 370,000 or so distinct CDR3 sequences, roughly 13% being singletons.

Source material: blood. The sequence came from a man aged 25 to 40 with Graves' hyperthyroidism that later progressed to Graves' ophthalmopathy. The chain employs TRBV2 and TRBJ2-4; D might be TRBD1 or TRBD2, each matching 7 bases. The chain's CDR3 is CASRLTGREDIQYF. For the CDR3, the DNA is TGTGCCAGCAGGTTGACAGGGAGGGAGGACATTCAGTACTTC.